This TCR beta chain was recorded in a study of blood T cell repertoires in COVID-19. V was pared by 6 bases and J by 6 bases, with 10 bases of the junction left unmatched. Germline V gene data show CDR1 as ENHRY and CDR2 as SYGVKD. CDR3 size: 15 residues. Here immunoSEQ multiplex PCR was the method, and the copy in TCRdb shows in-frame clones only, minus some. The data hold roughly 220,000 clones, with around nine tenths observed a single time. This chain links TRBV10-3 with TRBJ2-1; 8 bases agree with TRBD2. This receptor was taken from a woman in her forties or fifties with acute COVID-19. Sequencing was carried out using PBMCs or T cells enriched from blood (not recorded which). The CDR3: CAISMTSDPPNEQFF. The CDR3 DNA reads as TGTGCCATCAGCATGACTAGCGATCCCCCCAATGAGCAGTTCTTC.